This T cell receptor (beta chain) was sequenced during a study of CD4 T cells in relation to SARS-CoV-2 and coronaviruses. The assay was immunoSEQ multiplex PCR, and TCRdb's table has in-frame clones only and misses some. The table has some 68,000 clones, 85% to 95% seen once; the top ten hold 0.23%. The CDR3 has 14 amino acids. Per germline, CDR1 SGHNT and CDR2 YYREEE (reference sequence). Trimming removed 1 base from V and 4 bases from J; junction bases left unmatched: 3. CD4+ T cells from unexposed donors were obtained before the COVID-19 pandemic (2011-2018). The sequenced material came from naive CD4+ T cells from PBMCs. Subset reported: naive CD4+ T cells isolated by negative enrichment. J is TRBJ2-7 and V is TRBV5-4; 9 nucleotides agree with TRBD2. The TCR sequence derives from a human donor in good health. The CDR3 loop reads CASSLRSGGYEQYF. In DNA form, the CDR3 reads TGTGCCAGCAGCTTGCGAAGCGGGGGGTACGAGCAGTACTTC. The variable domain in full, with the rest retrieved from reference TRBV5-4 and TRBJ2-7, is ETGVTQSPTHLIKTRGQQVTLRCSSQSGHNTVSWYQQALGQGPQFIFQYYREEENGRGNFPPRFSGLQFPNYSSELNVNALELDDSALYLCASSLRSGGYEQYFGPGTRLTVT.